This TCR beta chain was captured in a study of cytomegalovirus exposure and HLA in healthy donors. Notes on the study in general: Presence/absence analyses rested on an assumption that sequencing depth was roughly uniform across donors.

PCR primers comprised 60 Vbeta and 13 Jbeta primers. In the authors' workflow: Around 80 million unique TCR beta chains, roughly 11 million of them shared, were counted by a later analysis. Method: immunoSEQ multiplex PCR; TCRdb's copy keeps in-frame clones and lacks some. D and trimming come from the DNA, and the V and J calls and clone size come from that table. The listing contains approximately 120,000 clones. On this clone: Its antigen is not known.

The specimen was PBMCs. This TCR was recovered from a man aged 40-55 years in good health and CMV-seronegative.

The CDR3 DNA reads as TGTGCCAGCAGCTTCGGGCAGGGTAGCAATCAGCCCCAGCATTTT. Translated: CASSFGQGSNQPQHF. The chain links TRBV5-6 to TRBJ1-5; D might be TRBD1 (5 bases). The germline CDR1 and CDR2 sequences are SGHDT and YYEEEE. Trimming stripped 2 bases from V and 0 bases from J, with 9 bases between. The CDR3 contains 15 residues.